This TCR beta chain is from a study of T cell repertoires in cytomegalovirus infection. Notes on the study in general: What dominated the ex vivo response were HLA-C-restricted CMV-specific TCR beta clonotypes.

TCRdb recomputed calls from the reads with MiXCR, one row per CDR3 protein. The sample lists about 920,000 distinct CDR3 sequences, 31% occurring once. The CDR3 has 17 residues. J gave up 0 bases and V 6 bases, and 11 bases lay outside the gene matches. Looked up from germline, CDR1 is SNHLY and CDR2 is FYNNEI. Concerning this clonotype itself: Its specificity is unknown.

The specimen was cultured CD8+ T cells from PBMCs, collected from culture after CMV antigen stimulation. The gene calls are TRBV2 and TRBJ2-1, with TRBD2 matching over 7 bases. This TCR derives from a human donor in good health (CMV status not recorded). Some clones in this sample may be carry-over from other donors' samples. The CDR3 DNA reads as TGTGCCAGCAGCAAAAGACTAGCCCGAAGCTCCTACAATGAGCAGTTCTTC. This codes for CASSKRLARSSYNEQFF. The entire variable domain, with the rest obtained from reference TRBV2 and TRBJ2-1, is as follows: EPEVTQTPSHQVTQMGQEVILRCVPISNHLYFYWYRQILGQKVEFLVSFYNNEISEKSEIFDDQFSVERPDGSNFTLKIRSTKLEDSAMYFCASSKRLARSSYNEQFFGPGTRLTVL.